Listed below are T cell receptor beta chains from one sample, sequenced in a study of blood T cell repertoires in COVID-19. The assay was immunoSEQ multiplex PCR, and TCRdb's table has in-frame clones only and misses some. The repertoire holds about 150,000 clones, 70% to 90% seen once, with less than 3.5% in the top ten. Sequencing was done on a sample of peripheral blood. These receptors originate from a human donor with acute or convalescent COVID-19. The donor label of this sample is uncertain. Both conserved end residues are trimmed from each CDR3. The D gene is left open where the match is weak.

d_call,j_call,v_call,cdr3_aa
TRBD1,TRBJ1-4,TRBV23-1,ANPGQGGEKLF
TRBD1,TRBJ2-7,TRBV4-3,ASSQVLTGNEQY
TRBD1,TRBJ1-1,TRBV9,ASSAEDRVGWNTEAF
TRBD1,TRBJ2-3,TRBV4-3,ASSFDRGTGTDTQY
TRBD2,TRBJ2-5,TRBV5-6,ASGLADMVTQY
.,TRBJ1-1,TRBV2,ASGGIAVDAF
.,TRBJ2-7,TRBV28,AGSSAESYEQY
TRBD1,TRBJ1-3,TRBV3-1/TRBV3-2,ASSLMTGAGQTSSGNTIY
TRBD2,TRBJ2-1,TRBV11-3,ASSLAGGSHYNEQF
TRBD1,TRBJ2-2,TRBV24-1,ATSDETGDVTGELF
.,TRBJ1-1,TRBV5-6,ASSLGGVDTEAF
TRBD1,TRBJ2-1,TRBV27,ASTKAGGLVDEQF
.,TRBJ1-1,TRBV2,ASTARAEAF
.,TRBJ1-5,TRBV2,ASSETSNQPQH
.,TRBJ1-1,TRBV7-9,ASSRPPGESKTEAF
.,TRBJ1-5,TRBV6-6,ASRHRQGNQPQH
.,TRBJ1-2,TRBV6-1,ASSETLRVGGYT
.,TRBJ2-3,TRBV28,ASGQLTGEGGTQY
.,TRBJ1-2,TRBV2,ASGGNYGYT
TRBD1,TRBJ1-5,TRBV4-1,ASSQVGQGGQPQH
.,TRBJ1-4,TRBV29-1,SVHGGPTNEKLF
.,TRBJ2-1,TRBV7-2,ASSLARRGIML
.,TRBJ1-1,TRBV11-1,ASSRLGGAEAF
TRBD1,TRBJ1-1,TRBV7-2,ASSLRQGTEAF
TRBD1,TRBJ1-2,TRBV27,ASGGWGQGDGYT
.,TRBJ1-2,TRBV2,ASLIRGTEGGYT
.,TRBJ1-1,TRBV7-9,ASSLLQGSTEAF
.,TRBJ1-2,TRBV19,ASSPQGNYGYT
TRBD2,TRBJ2-5,TRBV4-2,ASSQDLSSGIGETQY
TRBD1,TRBJ1-4,TRBV5-1,ASSLDRGNEKLF
.,TRBJ1-2,TRBV6-4,ASSPAGGPNYGYT
.,TRBJ2-5,TRBV14,ASSVNGGRTQY
.,TRBJ2-3,TRBV19,ASSIGARVLDTQY
TRBD1,TRBJ2-1,TRBV5-1,ASSSTGGLSQF
.,TRBJ1-1,TRBV19,ASSVQQGTGPAF
.,TRBJ1-1,TRBV7-9,ASSLGAGLRTEAF
.,TRBJ1-4,TRBV5-4,ASSDGADEKLF
TRBD2,TRBJ2-7,TRBV4-2,ASSQDIMLAGGYSSYEQY
.,TRBJ2-3,TRBV4-1,ASRLQGTDTQY
.,TRBJ1-1,TRBV5-6,ASSLRRWGKGEAF
.,TRBJ2-7,TRBV28,ASGGGGAENYEQY
.,TRBJ1-5,TRBV4-2,ASSQDQGLQPQH
TRBD1,TRBJ1-1,TRBV18,ASSPVGTGGVGTEAF
.,TRBJ1-2,TRBV7-9,ASSLAHEFDGYT
.,TRBJ1-2,TRBV30,AWSSGHDYGYT